This entry lists 19 T cell receptor beta chains sequenced from one sample in a study of blood T cell repertoires in COVID-19. Profiled with immunoSEQ multiplex PCR; TCRdb holds only in-frame clones, not every one. Among approximately 260,000 clones listed, 84% were seen once. Sequenced: peripheral blood. The receptor set was obtained from a human donor in a cohort sampled during active COVID-19.

The rearrangement uses TRBV4-3 and TRBJ2-7; 7 bases are a match to TRBD1. Trimming took 1 base from V and 0 from J; bases not matched to a gene: 6. The germline gives CDR1 LGHNA, CDR2 YSLEER. This CDR3 is 16 amino acids long. This CDR3 is CASSQGAGGSSYEQYF. The CDR3 nucleotides are TGCGCCAGCAGCCAAGGTGCAGGGGGAAGCTCCTACGAGCAGTACTTC.

This clone was counted once. V gene TRBV3-1 (or the pseudogene TRBV3-2) combines with J gene TRBJ1-5, with TRBD1 identical over 9 bases. The junction had 11 bases not matched to a gene; V was cut back by 4 bases and J by 7 bases. Per germline, CDR1 LGHDT and CDR2 YNNKEL (reference sequence). The CDR3 is 16 amino acids. Here the CDR3 reads CASSPGQGWEGQPQHF. The DNA of the CDR3 is TGTGCCAGCAGCCCGGGACAGGGATGGGAGGGACAGCCCCAGCATTTT.

This chain connects TRBV18 to TRBJ2-1; no clear D. The CDR3 contains 12 residues. Germline V gene sequence: CDR1 KGHSH, CDR2 LQKENI. V lost 5 bases to trimming and J lost 7 bases, with 9 bases between them. The CDR3 region is CASSSVLNEQFF. For the CDR3, the DNA is TGTGCCAGCTCATCGGTCCTTAATGAGCAGTTCTTC.

The chain carries TRBV24-1 and TRBJ2-7; 8 nucleotides match TRBD1. Germline V lookup: CDR1 KGHDR, CDR2 SFDVKD. With 4 bases clipped from V and 3 bases from J, the junction kept 10 bases outside the gene matches. The CDR3 runs 16 residues. CDR3 DNA: TGTGCCACCAGTGACCGAGGACAGGGTGCACTCTACGAGCAGTACTTC. Protein sequence: CATSDRGQGALYEQYF.

The V and J genes are TRBV6-1 and TRBJ2-7; D may be TRBD1 (6 bases). Trimming removed 2 bases from V and 5 bases from J, with 19 bases in between. The CDR3 extends over 16 amino acids. Germline CDR1 reads MNHNS; CDR2 reads SASEGT. The CDR3 coding sequence is TGTGCCAGCAGTGAATCATTGGGCAGGGGAAACCACGAGCAGTACTTC. Translation: CASSESLGRGNHEQYF.

CDR3 nucleotides: TGTGCCAGCAGCTTGAGCGGGGGGGCCGCCACCGGGGAGCTGTTTTTT. The encoded protein is CASSLSGGAATGELFF. This chain links TRBV7-2 with TRBJ2-2, with TRBD2 matching over 10 bases. This CDR3 spans 16 amino acids. The germline CDR1 and CDR2 sequences are SGHTA and FQGNSA. With V trimmed by 3 bases and J by 4 bases, 5 bases remained unmatched.

The rearrangement joins TRBV27 to TRBJ1-2; TRBD1 matches at 8 bases. The ends lost 0 bases at V and 4 bases at J; junction bases unmatched: 4. Germline lookup yields CDR1 MNHEY and CDR2 SMNVEV (reference sequence). This CDR3 comprises 15 residues. CDR3 bases: TGTGCCAGCAGTTTATCGGACAGGGAAGGCTATGGCTACACCTTC. As protein: CASSLSDREGYGYTF.

This chain uses TRBV6-5 with TRBJ2-3; TRBD2 is a possible D gene (5 bases). The length of the CDR3 is 16 residues. V gave up 0 bases and J gave up 6 bases, with 16 bases separating them. In germline, CDR1 is MNHEY, CDR2 SVGAGI. CDR3 DNA: TGTGCCAGCAGTTACTCGAGCTCTAGCTTCCGTGATACGCAGTATTTT. It yields the protein CASSYSSSSFRDTQYF.

The V gene is TRBV2, the J gene TRBJ2-3; 13 bases map to TRBD2. V dropped 6 bases and J dropped 3; count of bases not matched to a gene: 6. Germline CDR1 and CDR2: SNHLY and FYNNEI. The CDR3 runs to 16 residues. CDR3 region: CASRGTSGKGTDTQYF. CDR3 DNA sequence: TGTGCCAGCAGGGGGACTAGCGGGAAGGGGACAGATACGCAGTATTTT. The entire variable domain, with the rest obtained from reference TRBV2 and TRBJ2-3, is as follows: EPEVTQTPSHQVTQMGQEVILRCVPISNHLYFYWYRQILGQKVEFLVSFYNNEISEKSEIFDDQFSVERPDGSNFTLKIRSTKLEDSAMYFCASRGTSGKGTDTQYFGPGTRLTVL.

This clone showed up just a few times. The chain uses TRBV3-1 (or the pseudogene TRBV3-2) and TRBJ1-6; TRBD1 agrees at 9 bases. Germline lookup yields CDR1 LGHDT and CDR2 YNNKEL (reference sequence). The CDR3 has 17 amino acids. The V segment lost 4 bases and the J segment 7 bases; nucleotides outside the gene matches: 11. The DNA for the CDR3 is TGTGCCAGCAGCCTGGGGACAGGGACCGTGCTGAATTCACCCCTCCACTTT. As protein: CASSLGTGTVLNSPLHF.

The chain employs TRBV12-3 or TRBV12-4 and TRBJ1-2; D not resolved. This CDR3 is built from 13 residues. The V end lost 4 bases, the J end lost 3 bases, and 9 bases lay between the germline ends. The CDR3 loop is CASSWRSHYGYTF. In DNA form, the CDR3 reads TGTGCCAGCAGTTGGCGGAGCCACTATGGCTACACCTTC.

The CDR3 loop reads CSVGRGMGETQYF. For the CDR3, the DNA is TGCAGCGTTGGGAGGGGTATGGGAGAGACCCAGTACTTC. This rearrangement joins TRBV29-1 to TRBJ2-5; the D gene is possibly TRBD2 (6 bases). Germline V gene lookup returns CDR1 SQVTM and CDR2 ANQGSEA. The CDR3 has 13 residues. Trimming removed 4 bases from V and 4 bases from J, with 13 bases in between.

The chain combines TRBV2 with TRBJ2-3; TRBD2 agrees at 8 bases. V was clipped by 6 bases and J by 4 bases; unmatched bases: 9. The length of the CDR3 is 15 residues. Per germline, CDR1 SNHLY and CDR2 FYNNEI. Here the CDR3 reads CASSTGRAFADTQYF. CDR3 DNA: TGTGCCAGCAGCACCGGGAGGGCGTTTGCAGATACGCAGTATTTT. The full variable domain, rest sourced from reference TRBV2 and TRBJ2-3, is EPEVTQTPSHQVTQMGQEVILRCVPISNHLYFYWYRQILGQKVEFLVSFYNNEISEKSEIFDDQFSVERPDGSNFTLKIRSTKLEDSAMYFCASSTGRAFADTQYFGPGTRLTVL.

This clone was observed a single time. The chain joins TRBV3-1 (or the pseudogene TRBV3-2) to TRBJ2-5; TRBD2 aligns across 8 bases. The CDR3 loop spans 17 amino acids. V dropped 2 bases and J dropped 1; count of bases not matched to a gene: 9. Germline CDR1 and CDR2: LGHDT and YNNKEL (reference sequence). In DNA, the CDR3 is TGTGCCAGCAGCCAAACAAGTGGGACTAGTCCCCAAGAGACCCAGTACTTC. It specifies CASSQTSGTSPQETQYF.

This clone was seen just once. V and J are TRBV7-6 and TRBJ1-3; 9 bases map to TRBD1. The V segment lost 1 base and the J segment 4 bases; nucleotides outside the gene matches: 5. The germline V gene encodes CDR1 SGHVS and CDR2 FNYEAQ. This CDR3 spans 16 amino acids. The DNA for the CDR3 is TGTGCCAGCAGCTTAGAGGGACAGGGATCAGGAAACACCATATATTTT. Translation: CASSLEGQGSGNTIYF.

The V gene is TRBV19, the J gene TRBJ1-1, with 7 positions matching TRBD1. V dropped 7 bases and J dropped 0; count of bases not matched to a gene: 11. CDR1 LNHDA and CDR2 SQIVND come from the germline V gene (reference sequence). The length of the CDR3 is 16 residues. The CDR3 loop is CASKTGTAYMNTEAFF. CDR3 bases: TGTGCCAGTAAAACCGGGACAGCTTACATGAACACTGAAGCTTTCTTT.

V and J are TRBV21-1 and TRBJ2-7; TRBD2 reflects the table's D call only, with no check against the DNA. TRBV21-1 is designated a pseudogene. The CDR3 length is 14 residues. CDR3 coding DNA: TGTGCCAGCAGCAACAGCGGGAGGCTGAACGAGCAGTACTTC. Translating gives CASSNSGRLNEQYF.

This clone was observed a few times. The genes are TRBV9 and TRBJ1-3; weak D call: TRBD1 (5 bases). The CDR3 covers 15 residues. V was pared by 0 bases and J by 3 bases, with 10 bases between. CDR1 and CDR2 from the germline V gene are SGDLS and YYNGEE. The CDR3 nucleotides read TGTGCCAGCAGCGTAGGGGCAGGGAATGGAAACACCATATATTTT. It translates to CASSVGAGNGNTIYF.

This clone was picked up one time. The rearrangement joins TRBV2 to TRBJ1-2; perhaps TRBD1 as D (5 bases). Trimming stripped 0 bases from V and 4 bases from J, with 9 bases between. Germline V gives CDR1 SNHLY, CDR2 FYNNEI. The CDR3 has 14 residues. DNA of the CDR3: TGTGCCAGCAGTGAAGCGTTTGGGGCCTATGGCTACACCTTC. Translation gives CASSEAFGAYGYTF.